The clone carrying this T cell receptor (beta chain) was observed at least ten times. Its specificity is not known. The data stem from a study of identical twins. Study-level results: When twins shared out-of-frame alpha sequences, those sequences had excess low generation probability.

TCRdb ran MiXCR on the 5' RACE reads and lists one entry per CDR3 protein. Found here are 700,000 or so distinct CDR3 sequences, around 8.6% of them singletons; the top ten hold approximately 0.89%. This sample was shared with a second study, whose subject was yellow fever vaccine responses in identical twins.

The specimen sequenced was PBMCs. The receptor was derived from a woman aged 18-29 years in good health.

The CDR3 nucleotides read TGTGCCAGCACCCGAGGTCCCCAAAATGAGCAGTTCTTC. Amino acid sequence: CASTRGPQNEQFF. The chain uses TRBV5-4 and TRBJ2-1, with D uncertain. Trimming took off 6 bases at V and 7 bases at J, with 14 bases between the two ends. The CDR3 contains 13 residues. Germline CDR1 SGHNT, CDR2 YYREEE (reference sequence).